Described below is a single T cell receptor beta chain sequence and its context. This sample is part of a study of blood T cell repertoires in COVID-19. Profiling relied on immunoSEQ multiplex PCR, and the TCRdb table lists in-frame clones only, not all of them. The table records under 300,000 clones, about 83% of them present only once. Germline CDR1 and CDR2: MNHEY and SMNVEV (reference sequence). The CDR3 is made up of 14 amino acids. With 2 bases removed from V and 7 bases from J, the gap between germline ends came to 9 bases. The TCR was taken from a man older than 75 with acute or convalescent COVID-19. J is TRBJ1-6 and V is TRBV27; tentatively, D is TRBD1 (5 bases). Material: peripheral blood. The CDR3 region is CASSLKRQNSPLHF. The CDR3 DNA is TGTGCCAGCAGTTTAAAGAGACAGAATTCACCCCTCCACTTT.